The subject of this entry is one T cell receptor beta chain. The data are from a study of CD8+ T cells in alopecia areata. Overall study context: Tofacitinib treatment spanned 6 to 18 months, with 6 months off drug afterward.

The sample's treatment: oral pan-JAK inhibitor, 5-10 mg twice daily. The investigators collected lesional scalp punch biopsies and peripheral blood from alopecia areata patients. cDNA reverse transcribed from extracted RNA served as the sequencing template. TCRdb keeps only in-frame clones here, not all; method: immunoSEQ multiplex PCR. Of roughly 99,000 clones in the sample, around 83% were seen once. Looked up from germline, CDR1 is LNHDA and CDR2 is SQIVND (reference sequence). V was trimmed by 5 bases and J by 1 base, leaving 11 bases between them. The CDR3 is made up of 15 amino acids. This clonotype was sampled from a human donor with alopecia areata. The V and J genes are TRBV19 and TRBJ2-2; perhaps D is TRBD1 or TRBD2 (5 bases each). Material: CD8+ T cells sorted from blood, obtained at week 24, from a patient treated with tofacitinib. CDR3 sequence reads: CASSPGTVNTGELFF. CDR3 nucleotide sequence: TGTGCCAGTAGTCCCGGGACGGTGAACACCGGGGAGCTGTTTTTT.